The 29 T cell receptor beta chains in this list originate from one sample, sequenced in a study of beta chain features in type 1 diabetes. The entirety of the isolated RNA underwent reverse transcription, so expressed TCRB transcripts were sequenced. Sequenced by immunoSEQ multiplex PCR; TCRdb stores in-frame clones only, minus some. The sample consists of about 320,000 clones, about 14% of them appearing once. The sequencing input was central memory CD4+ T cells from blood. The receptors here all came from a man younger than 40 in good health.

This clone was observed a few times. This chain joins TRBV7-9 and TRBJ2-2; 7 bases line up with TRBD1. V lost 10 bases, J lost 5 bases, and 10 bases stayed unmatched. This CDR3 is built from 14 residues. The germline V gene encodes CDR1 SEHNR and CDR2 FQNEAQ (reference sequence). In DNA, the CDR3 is TGTGCCACAAGGACAGGTCTGGAAACCGGGGAGCTGTTTTTT. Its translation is CATRTGLETGELFF.

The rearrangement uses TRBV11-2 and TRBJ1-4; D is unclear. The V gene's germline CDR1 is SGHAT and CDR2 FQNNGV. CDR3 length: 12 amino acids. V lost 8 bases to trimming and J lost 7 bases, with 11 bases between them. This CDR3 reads CASASLGEKLFF. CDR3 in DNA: TGTGCCAGCGCAAGTCTGGGTGAAAAACTGTTTTTT.

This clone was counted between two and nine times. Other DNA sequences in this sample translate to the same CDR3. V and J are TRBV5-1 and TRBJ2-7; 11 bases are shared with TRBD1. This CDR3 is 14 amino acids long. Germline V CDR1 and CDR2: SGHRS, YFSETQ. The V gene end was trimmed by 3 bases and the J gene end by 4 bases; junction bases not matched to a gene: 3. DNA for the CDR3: TGCGCCAGCAGCTCTGGACAGGGGGCGTACGAGCAGTACTTC. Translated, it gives CASSSGQGAYEQYF.

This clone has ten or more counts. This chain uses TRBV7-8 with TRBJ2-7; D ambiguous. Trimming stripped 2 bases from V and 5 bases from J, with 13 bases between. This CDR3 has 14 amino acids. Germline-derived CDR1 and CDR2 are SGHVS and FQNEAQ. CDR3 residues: CASSLRLSDHEQYF. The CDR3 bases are TGTGCCAGCAGCTTACGGCTATCTGACCACGAGCAGTACTTC.

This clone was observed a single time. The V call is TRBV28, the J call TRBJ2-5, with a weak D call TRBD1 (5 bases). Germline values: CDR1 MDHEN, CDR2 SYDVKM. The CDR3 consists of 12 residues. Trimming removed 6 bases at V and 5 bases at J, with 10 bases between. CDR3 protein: CASSPGHETQYF. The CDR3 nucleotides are TGTGCCAGCAGCCCAGGGCATGAGACCCAGTACTTC.

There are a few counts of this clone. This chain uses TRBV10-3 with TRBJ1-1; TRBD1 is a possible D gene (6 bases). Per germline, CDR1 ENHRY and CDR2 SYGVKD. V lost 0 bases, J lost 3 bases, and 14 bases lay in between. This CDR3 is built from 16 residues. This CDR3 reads CAISESRGKVDTEAFF. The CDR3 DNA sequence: TGTGCCATCAGTGAGTCGAGGGGGAAAGTGGACACTGAAGCTTTCTTT.

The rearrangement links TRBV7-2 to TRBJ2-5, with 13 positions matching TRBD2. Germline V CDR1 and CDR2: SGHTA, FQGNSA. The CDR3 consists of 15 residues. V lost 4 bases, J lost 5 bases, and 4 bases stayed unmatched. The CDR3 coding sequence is TGTGCCAGCAGCTCGGGACTAGCGGGAAGGGAGACCCAGTACTTC. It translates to CASSSGLAGRETQYF.

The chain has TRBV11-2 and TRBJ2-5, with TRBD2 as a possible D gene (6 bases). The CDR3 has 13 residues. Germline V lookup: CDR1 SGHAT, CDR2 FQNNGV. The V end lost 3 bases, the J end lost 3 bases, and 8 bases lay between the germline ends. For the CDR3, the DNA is TGTGCCAGCAGCTTGGGCGGGAAAGAGACCCAGTACTTC. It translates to CASSLGGKETQYF.

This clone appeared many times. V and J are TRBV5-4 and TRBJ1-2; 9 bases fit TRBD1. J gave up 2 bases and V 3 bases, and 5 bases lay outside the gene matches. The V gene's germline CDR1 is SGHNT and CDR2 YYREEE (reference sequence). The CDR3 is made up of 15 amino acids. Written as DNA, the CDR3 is TGTGCCAGCAGCTCCCGGGACAGGGACAACTATGGCTACACCTTC. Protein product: CASSSRDRDNYGYTF. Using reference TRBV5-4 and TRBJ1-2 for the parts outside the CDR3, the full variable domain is ETGVTQSPTHLIKTRGQQVTLRCSSQSGHNTVSWYQQALGQGPQFIFQYYREEENGRGNFPPRFSGLQFPNYSSELNVNALELDDSALYLCASSSRDRDNYGYTFGSGTRLTVV.

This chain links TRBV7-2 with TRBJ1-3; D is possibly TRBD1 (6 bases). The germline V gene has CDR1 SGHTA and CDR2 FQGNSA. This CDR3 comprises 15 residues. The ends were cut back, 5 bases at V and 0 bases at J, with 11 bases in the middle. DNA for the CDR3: TGTGCCAGCAGCAGAAGGGACACCTCTGGAAACACCATATATTTT. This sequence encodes CASSRRDTSGNTIYF.

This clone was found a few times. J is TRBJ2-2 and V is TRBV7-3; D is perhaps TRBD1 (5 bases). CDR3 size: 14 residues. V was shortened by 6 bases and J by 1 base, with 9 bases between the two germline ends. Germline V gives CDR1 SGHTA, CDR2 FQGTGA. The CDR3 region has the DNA TGTGCCAGCAGACCCCAGGGGAACACCGGGGAGCTGTTTTTT. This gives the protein CASRPQGNTGELFF.

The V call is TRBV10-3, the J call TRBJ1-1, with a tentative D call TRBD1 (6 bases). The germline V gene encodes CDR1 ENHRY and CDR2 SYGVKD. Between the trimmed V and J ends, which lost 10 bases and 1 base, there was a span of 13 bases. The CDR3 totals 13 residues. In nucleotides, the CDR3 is TGTGCCACCTGCGACAGGCAGAACACTGAAGCTTTCTTT. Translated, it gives CATCDRQNTEAFF.

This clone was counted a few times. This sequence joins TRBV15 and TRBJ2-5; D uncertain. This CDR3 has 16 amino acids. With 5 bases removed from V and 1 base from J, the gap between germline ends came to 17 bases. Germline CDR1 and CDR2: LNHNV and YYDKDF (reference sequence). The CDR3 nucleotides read TGTGCCACCAGCGTTGACAAGGGAAGCCTCCAAGAGACCCAGTACTTC. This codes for CATSVDKGSLQETQYF.

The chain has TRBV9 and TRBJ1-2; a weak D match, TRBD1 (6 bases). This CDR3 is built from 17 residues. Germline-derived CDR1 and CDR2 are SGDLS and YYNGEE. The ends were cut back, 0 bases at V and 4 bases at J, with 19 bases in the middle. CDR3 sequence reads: CASSVETGRFSSYGYTF. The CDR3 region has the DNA TGTGCCAGCAGCGTAGAGACAGGACGGTTTTCTAGCTATGGCTACACCTTC.

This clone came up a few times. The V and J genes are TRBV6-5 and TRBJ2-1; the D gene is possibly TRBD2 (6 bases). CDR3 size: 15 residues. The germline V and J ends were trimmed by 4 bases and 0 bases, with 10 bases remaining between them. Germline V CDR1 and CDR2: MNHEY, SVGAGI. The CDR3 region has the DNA TGTGCCAGCAGTTCCCGGGGGAGCTCCTACAATGAGCAGTTCTTC. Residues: CASSSRGSSYNEQFF.

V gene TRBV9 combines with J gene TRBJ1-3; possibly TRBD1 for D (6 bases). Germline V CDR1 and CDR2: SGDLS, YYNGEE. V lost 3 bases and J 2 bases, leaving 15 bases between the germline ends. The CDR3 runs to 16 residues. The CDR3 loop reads CASSEGTSRPGNTIYF. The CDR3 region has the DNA TGTGCCAGCAGCGAGGGGACATCGCGACCTGGAAACACCATATATTTT.

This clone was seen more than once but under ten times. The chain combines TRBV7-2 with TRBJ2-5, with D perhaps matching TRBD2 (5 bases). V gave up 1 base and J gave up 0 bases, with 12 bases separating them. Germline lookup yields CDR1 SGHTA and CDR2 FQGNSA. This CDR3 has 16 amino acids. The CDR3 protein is CASSLVASLYQETQYF. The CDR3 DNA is TGTGCCAGCAGCTTAGTGGCTAGCCTGTACCAAGAGACCCAGTACTTC.

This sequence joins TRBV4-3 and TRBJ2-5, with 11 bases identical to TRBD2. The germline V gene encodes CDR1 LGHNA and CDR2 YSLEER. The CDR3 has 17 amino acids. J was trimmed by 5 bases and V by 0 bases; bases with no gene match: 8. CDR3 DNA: TGCGCCAGCAGCCAAGATATTGTAGCGGGAGGGCCGGAGACCCAGTACTTC. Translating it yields CASSQDIVAGGPETQYF.

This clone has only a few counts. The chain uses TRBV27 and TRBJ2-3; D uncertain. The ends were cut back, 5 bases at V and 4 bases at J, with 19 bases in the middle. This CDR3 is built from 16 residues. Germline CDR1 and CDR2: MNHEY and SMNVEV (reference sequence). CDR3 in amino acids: CASSPFGPLRSDTQYF. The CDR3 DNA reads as TGTGCCAGCAGTCCCTTCGGACCGCTCCGATCAGATACGCAGTATTTT.

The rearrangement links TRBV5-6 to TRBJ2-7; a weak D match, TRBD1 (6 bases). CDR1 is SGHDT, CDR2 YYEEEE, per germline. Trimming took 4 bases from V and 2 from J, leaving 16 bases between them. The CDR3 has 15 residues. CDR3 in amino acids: CASSGPATGPYEQYF. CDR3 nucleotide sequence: TGTGCCAGCAGCGGGCCCGCGACAGGTCCCTACGAGCAGTACTTC.

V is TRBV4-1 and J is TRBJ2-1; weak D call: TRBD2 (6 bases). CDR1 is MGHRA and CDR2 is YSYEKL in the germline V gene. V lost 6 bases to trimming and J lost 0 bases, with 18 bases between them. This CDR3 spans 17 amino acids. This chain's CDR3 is CASRTRGSGDSYNEQFF. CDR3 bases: TGCGCCAGCAGGACAAGGGGATCGGGGGACTCCTACAATGAGCAGTTCTTC.

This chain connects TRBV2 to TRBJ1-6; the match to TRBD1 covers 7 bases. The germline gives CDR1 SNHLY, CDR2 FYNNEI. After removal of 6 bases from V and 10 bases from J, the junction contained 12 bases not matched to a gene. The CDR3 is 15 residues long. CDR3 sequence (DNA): TGTGCCAGCAGGGAGAGCAGGGGGATGGTATCACCCCTCCACTTT. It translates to CASRESRGMVSPLHF.

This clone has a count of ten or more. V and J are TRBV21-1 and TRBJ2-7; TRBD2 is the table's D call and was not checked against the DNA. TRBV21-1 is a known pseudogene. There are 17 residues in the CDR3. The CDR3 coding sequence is TGTGCCAGCAGCCCTCTCTTTTCTTCGCGTACCTTTTGGGAGCAGTACGTC. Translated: CASSPLFSSRTFWEQYV.

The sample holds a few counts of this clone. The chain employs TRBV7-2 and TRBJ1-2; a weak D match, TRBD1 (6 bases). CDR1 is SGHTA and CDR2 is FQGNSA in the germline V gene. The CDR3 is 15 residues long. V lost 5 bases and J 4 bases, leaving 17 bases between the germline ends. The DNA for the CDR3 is TGTGCCAGCAGCCCAAACCAACAGGGAACCTATGGCTACACCTTC. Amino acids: CASSPNQQGTYGYTF.

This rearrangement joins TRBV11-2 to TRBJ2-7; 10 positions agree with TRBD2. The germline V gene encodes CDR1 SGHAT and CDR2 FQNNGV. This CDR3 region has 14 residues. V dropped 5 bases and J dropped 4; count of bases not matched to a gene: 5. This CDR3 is CASSPSGGRYEQYF. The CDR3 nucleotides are TGTGCCAGCAGCCCTAGCGGGGGCCGGTACGAGCAGTACTTC. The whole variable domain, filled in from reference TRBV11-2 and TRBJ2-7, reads EAGVAQSPRYKIIEKRQSVAFWCNPISGHATLYWYQQILGQGPKLLIQFQNNGVVDDSQLPKDRFSAERLKGVDSTLKIQPAKLEDSAVYLCASSPSGGRYEQYFGPGTRLTVT.

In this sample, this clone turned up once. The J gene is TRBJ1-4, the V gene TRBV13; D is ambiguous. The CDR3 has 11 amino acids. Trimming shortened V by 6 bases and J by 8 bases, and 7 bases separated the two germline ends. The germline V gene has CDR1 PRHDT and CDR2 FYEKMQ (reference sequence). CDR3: CASSSAEKLFF. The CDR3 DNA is TGTGCCAGCAGTTCCGCCGAAAAACTGTTTTTT.

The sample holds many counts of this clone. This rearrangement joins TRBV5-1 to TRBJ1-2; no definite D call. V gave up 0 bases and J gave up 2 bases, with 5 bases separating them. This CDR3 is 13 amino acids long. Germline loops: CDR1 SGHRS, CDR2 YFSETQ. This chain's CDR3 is CASSLDGNYGYTF. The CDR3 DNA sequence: TGCGCCAGCAGCTTGGACGGAAACTATGGCTACACCTTC.

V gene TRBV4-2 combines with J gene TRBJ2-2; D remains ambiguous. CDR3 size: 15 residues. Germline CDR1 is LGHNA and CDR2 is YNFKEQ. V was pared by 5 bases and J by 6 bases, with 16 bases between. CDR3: CASSIFVGRPGELFF. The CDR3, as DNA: TGTGCCAGCAGCATCTTCGTCGGTCGTCCCGGGGAGCTGTTTTTT.

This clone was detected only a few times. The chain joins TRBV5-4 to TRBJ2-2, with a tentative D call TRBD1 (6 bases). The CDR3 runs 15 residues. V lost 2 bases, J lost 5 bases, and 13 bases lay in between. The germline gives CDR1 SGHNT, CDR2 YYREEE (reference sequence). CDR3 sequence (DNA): TGTGCCAGCAGCTTCGGGAACAGGGAAACCGGGGAGCTGTTTTTT. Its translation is CASSFGNRETGELFF.